The 20 T cell receptor beta chains in this list originate from one sample, sequenced in a study of radiotherapy plus CTLA-4 blockade in lung cancer (dated by TCRdb to the late 2010s). Library preparation was by the immunoSEQ multiplex PCR assay. Sourced from immuneACCESS, this table was stored by TCRdb with only in-frame sequences that have V and J called. A share of the clones is absent; for the studies checked, an unresolved V gene accounts for under half, and the remainder has no known explanation. This sample is represented by 56,000 or so clones; around 79% of them were singletons. The ten largest make up 15% to 20% of the sample. The specimen comprised peripheral blood, sampled from a patient treated with radiotherapy plus ipilimumab. Receptors were obtained from a human donor with non-small cell lung cancer who had a complete response to radiotherapy plus ipilimumab.

The CDR3 DNA is TGTGCCAGCAGCCCCCAGACAGCAACTAACTATGGCTACACCTTC. Translation gives CASSPQTATNYGYTF. The rearrangement uses TRBV7-9 and TRBJ1-2; D is possibly TRBD1 (5 bases). CDR1 is SEHNR and CDR2 is FQNEAQ in the germline V gene (reference sequence). The CDR3 is 15 residues long. V was clipped by 5 bases and J by 0 bases, with 13 bases between them.

This clone was observed a few times. The genes are TRBV6-5 and TRBJ1-5; D is uncertain. V lost 5 bases and J 10 bases, leaving 18 bases between the germline ends. Germline CDR1 reads MNHEY; CDR2 reads SVGAGI. The CDR3 has 14 amino acids. In DNA form, the CDR3 reads TGTGCCAGCAGTCCGACTCGAGTTAGGAGTCCCCAGCATTTT. Protein: CASSPTRVRSPQHF.

The table lists this clone with a count of one. The chain has TRBV15 and TRBJ1-5; 7 bases fit TRBD1. V was pared by 4 bases and J by 2 bases, with 5 bases of the junction left unmatched. The CDR3 spans 15 residues. The germline V gene encodes CDR1 LNHNV and CDR2 YYDKDF (reference sequence). The CDR3 sequence: CATSTRTGGNQPQHF. The CDR3 DNA reads TGTGCCACCAGCACCCGGACAGGCGGCAATCAGCCCCAGCATTTT.

In DNA, the CDR3 is TGCGCCAGCAGCTTGCAGGGGGCGAAATCCTACGAGCAGTACTTC. It is translated as CASSLQGAKSYEQYF. This rearrangement joins TRBV5-1 to TRBJ2-7, with 8 nucleotides matching TRBD1. This CDR3 contains 15 residues. V shed 1 base, J shed 1 base, and the junction held 4 bases outside the gene matches. The V gene's germline CDR1 is SGHRS and CDR2 YFSETQ. Filled out from reference TRBV5-1 and TRBJ2-7, the complete variable domain reads KAGVTQTPRYLIKTRGQQVTLSCSPISGHRSVSWYQQTPGQGLQFLFEYFSETQRNKGNFPGRFSGRQFSNSRSEMNVSTLELGDSALYLCASSLQGAKSYEQYFGPGTRLTVT.

This clone has only a few counts. The CDR3 is CASSRSRNTEAFF. Written as DNA, the CDR3 is TGCGCCAGCAGCAGGAGCAGGAACACTGAAGCTTTCTTT. The rearrangement joins TRBV5-1 to TRBJ1-1; D is uncertain. Germline V gene data show CDR1 as SGHRS and CDR2 as YFSETQ. CDR3 length: 13 residues. Between the trimmed V and J ends, which lost 4 bases and 1 base, there was a span of 8 bases.

V and J are TRBV6-1 and TRBJ1-5; D gene ambiguous. The CDR3 totals 12 residues. Trimming took off 7 bases at V and 7 bases at J, with 11 bases between the two ends. The germline gives CDR1 MNHNS, CDR2 SASEGT. The CDR3: CASTGGFQPQHF. For the CDR3, the DNA is TGTGCCAGCACAGGAGGGTTCCAGCCCCAGCATTTT.

This CDR3 reads CATSRDHQTATTNEKLFF. In nucleotides, the CDR3 is TGTGCCACCAGCAGAGATCATCAGACTGCTACAACTAATGAAAAACTGTTTTTT. This chain connects TRBV15 to TRBJ1-4; D unresolved. The CDR3 is 18 residues long. CDR1 and CDR2 (germline): LNHNV, YYDKDF (reference sequence). V was shortened by 0 bases and J by 0 bases, with 14 bases between the two germline ends.

The chain couples TRBV6-5 to TRBJ1-5, with 8 bases identical to TRBD1. The CDR3 loop spans 15 amino acids. The junction had 9 bases not matched to a gene; V was cut back by 5 bases and J by 6 bases. Germline values: CDR1 MNHEY, CDR2 SVGAGI. The CDR3 here is CASSQGQGASQPQHF. Here the CDR3 DNA reads TGTGCCAGCAGTCAAGGGCAGGGGGCGAGTCAGCCCCAGCATTTT.

The gene calls are TRBV18 and TRBJ1-4; TRBD1 matches 9 bases. CDR1 is KGHSH and CDR2 is LQKENI in the germline V gene. The CDR3 covers 16 residues. V dropped 3 bases and J dropped 7; count of bases not matched to a gene: 9. The CDR3 region is CASSPTRGTGTEKLFF. DNA for the CDR3: TGTGCCAGCTCACCTACCCGGGGGACAGGGACTGAAAAACTGTTTTTT. Full variable domain (missing parts from reference TRBV18 and TRBJ1-4): NAGVMQNPRHLVRRRGQEARLRCSPMKGHSHVYWYRQLPEEGLKFMVYLQKENIIDESGMPKERFSAEFPKEGPSILRIQQVVRGDSAAYFCASSPTRGTGTEKLFFGSGTQLSVL.

CDR3 DNA: TGTGCCAGTAACCCGATAAGGGGAAATACTGAAGCTTTCTTT. It codes for CASNPIRGNTEAFF. V and J are TRBV19 and TRBJ1-1; D is possibly TRBD1 (5 bases). The CDR3 consists of 14 residues. V shed 7 bases and J shed 5 bases, with 17 bases lying between them. CDR1 LNHDA and CDR2 SQIVND come from the germline V gene (reference sequence).

This clone has a single count. DNA for the CDR3: TGTGCCAGTAGTGTTGGCGGACAGGGGGCCAATGAGCAGTACTTC. The encoded protein is CASSVGGQGANEQYF. The chain has TRBV19 and TRBJ2-7, with 11 positions matching TRBD1. Germline V gene sequence: CDR1 LNHDA, CDR2 SQIVND (reference sequence). This CDR3 contains 15 residues. The V gene end was trimmed by 5 bases and the J gene end by 7 bases; junction bases not matched to a gene: 10.

V is TRBV19 and J is TRBJ1-1; D possibly corresponds to TRBD1 (5 bases). V was pared by 8 bases and J by 4 bases, with 23 bases between. This CDR3 region has 16 residues. Germline loops: CDR1 LNHDA, CDR2 SQIVND (reference sequence). The CDR3 reads CASYSAIGESGTEAFF. CDR3 bases: TGTGCCAGTTACTCGGCAATAGGGGAATCGGGCACTGAAGCTTTCTTT.

This clone was recorded only once. CDR3 protein: CASSLTGGWLNQPQHF. CDR3 bases: TGTGCCAGCAGCCTAACAGGGGGATGGCTCAATCAGCCCCAGCATTTT. The chain uses TRBV5-6 and TRBJ1-5; 8 bases align to TRBD1. The junction had 9 bases not matched to a gene; V was cut back by 4 bases and J by 3 bases. Germline CDR1 reads SGHDT; CDR2 reads YYEEEE. This CDR3 comprises 16 residues. The full variable domain, in which reference TRBV5-6 and TRBJ1-5 provide the parts outside the CDR3, is DAGVTQSPTHLIKTRGQQVTLRCSPKSGHDTVSWYQQALGQGPQFIFQYYEEEERQRGNFPDRFSGHQFPNYSSELNVNALLLGDSALYLCASSLTGGWLNQPQHFGDGTRLSIL.

V is TRBV23-1 and J is TRBJ2-2; 8 positions match TRBD2. TRBV23-1 is identified as an open reading frame with a role that is uncertain. V lost 6 bases, J lost 6 bases, and 15 bases stayed unmatched. This CDR3 is built from 17 residues. CDR3 in amino acids: CASRPQAGVVTAGELFF. CDR3 in DNA: TGCGCCAGCAGACCCCAAGCGGGAGTGGTTACTGCCGGGGAGCTGTTTTTT.

V usage is TRBV7-2 and J usage is TRBJ1-3; no firm D call. CDR1 and CDR2 (germline): SGHTA, FQGNSA. The V gene lost 7 bases and the J gene lost 0 bases, with 10 bases spanning the gap. The CDR3 runs to 14 residues. CDR3 coding DNA: TGTGCCAGCAATTATGAGAGCTCTGGAAACACCATATATTTT. As protein: CASNYESSGNTIYF. The full variable domain, with the rest looked up from reference TRBV7-2 and TRBJ1-3, is GAGVSQSPSNKVTEKGKDVELRCDPISGHTALYWYRQSLGQGLEFLIYFQGNSAPDKSGLPSDRFSAERTGGSVSTLTIQRTQQEDSAVYLCASNYESSGNTIYFGEGSWLTVV.

The chain recombines TRBV27 with TRBJ2-5, with 12 bases matching TRBD2. Germline V gene data show CDR1 as MNHEY and CDR2 as SMNVEV (reference sequence). There are 16 residues in the CDR3. Trimming at V came to 6 bases and at J to 3 bases, leaving 8 bases not matched to a gene. The DNA for the CDR3 is TGTGCCAGCAGGTCGTCTAGCGGGAGGGCCGAAGAGACCCAGTACTTC. Translating gives CASRSSSGRAEETQYF.

The V gene is TRBV19, the J gene TRBJ1-1; 10 bases fit TRBD1. J was trimmed by 0 bases and V by 6 bases; bases with no gene match: 10. Germline CDR1 and CDR2: LNHDA and SQIVND (reference sequence). The CDR3 has 17 amino acids. CDR3 sequence reads: CASRGGGTGVMNTEAFF. The CDR3 DNA reads as TGTGCCAGTAGGGGAGGGGGGACAGGGGTGATGAACACTGAAGCTTTCTTT.

This clone was seen only a few times. V usage is TRBV5-8 and J usage is TRBJ1-3; D perhaps matches TRBD1 (6 bases). V lost 3 bases to trimming and J lost 4 bases, with 11 bases between them. This CDR3 is built from 14 residues. CDR1 is SGHTS, CDR2 YDEGEE, per germline. The CDR3 region is CASSSQGRGNTIYF. For the CDR3, the DNA is TGTGCCAGCAGCTCGCAGGGGAGAGGAAACACCATATATTTT.

The gene calls are TRBV4-3 and TRBJ2-3; 10 positions agree with TRBD1. The CDR3 runs 16 residues. J lost 3 bases, V lost 4 bases, and 7 bases had no gene match. Per the germline V gene, CDR1 is LGHNA and CDR2 is YSLEER. The CDR3 nucleotides read TGCGCCAGCAGCCTTCAGACAGGGGGCAGGACAGATACGCAGTATTTT. This gives the protein CASSLQTGGRTDTQYF.

This chain links TRBV28 with TRBJ1-2; 7 bases align to TRBD1. After removal of 6 bases from V and 7 bases from J, the junction contained 11 bases not matched to a gene. Germline values: CDR1 MDHEN, CDR2 SYDVKM. CDR3 length: 14 amino acids. CDR3: CASRETGAGRGYTF. DNA for the CDR3: TGTGCCAGCAGGGAAACAGGGGCAGGACGTGGCTACACCTTC.